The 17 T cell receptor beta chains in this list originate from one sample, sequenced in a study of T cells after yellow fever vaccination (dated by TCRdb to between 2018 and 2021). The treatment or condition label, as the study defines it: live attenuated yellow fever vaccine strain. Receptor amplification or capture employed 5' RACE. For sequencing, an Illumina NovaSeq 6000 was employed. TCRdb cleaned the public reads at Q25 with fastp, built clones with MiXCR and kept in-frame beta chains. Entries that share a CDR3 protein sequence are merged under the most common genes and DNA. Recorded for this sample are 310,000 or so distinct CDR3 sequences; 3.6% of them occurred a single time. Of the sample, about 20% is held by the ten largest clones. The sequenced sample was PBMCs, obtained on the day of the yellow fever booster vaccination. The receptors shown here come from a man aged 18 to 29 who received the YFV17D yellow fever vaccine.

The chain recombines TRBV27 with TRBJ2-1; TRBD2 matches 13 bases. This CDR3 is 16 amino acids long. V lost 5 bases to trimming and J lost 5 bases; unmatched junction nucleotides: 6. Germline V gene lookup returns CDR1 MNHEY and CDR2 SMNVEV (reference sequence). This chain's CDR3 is CASSTIGLAGDNEQFF. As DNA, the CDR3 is TGTGCCAGCAGTACGATCGGACTAGCGGGGGACAATGAGCAGTTCTTC.

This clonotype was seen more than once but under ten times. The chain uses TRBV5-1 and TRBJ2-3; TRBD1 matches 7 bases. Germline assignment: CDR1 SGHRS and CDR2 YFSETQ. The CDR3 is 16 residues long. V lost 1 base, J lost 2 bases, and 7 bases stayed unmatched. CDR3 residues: CASSLSVTGTTDTQYF. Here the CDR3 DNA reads TGCGCCAGCAGCTTGTCCGTGACAGGGACCACAGATACGCAGTATTTT.

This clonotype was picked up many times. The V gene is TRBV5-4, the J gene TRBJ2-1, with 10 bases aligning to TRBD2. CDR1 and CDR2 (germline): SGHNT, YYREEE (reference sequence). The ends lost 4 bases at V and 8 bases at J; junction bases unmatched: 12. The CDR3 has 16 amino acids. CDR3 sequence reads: CASSLRGSGGADEQFF. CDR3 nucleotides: TGTGCCAGCAGCCTTCGTGGAAGCGGGGGGGCAGATGAGCAGTTCTTC.

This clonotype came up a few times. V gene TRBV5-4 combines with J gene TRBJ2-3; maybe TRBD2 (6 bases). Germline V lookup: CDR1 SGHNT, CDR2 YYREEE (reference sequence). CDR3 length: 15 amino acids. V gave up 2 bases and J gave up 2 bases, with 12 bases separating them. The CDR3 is CASSFEAGNTDTQYF. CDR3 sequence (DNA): TGTGCCAGCAGCTTTGAGGCGGGAAACACAGATACGCAGTATTTT.

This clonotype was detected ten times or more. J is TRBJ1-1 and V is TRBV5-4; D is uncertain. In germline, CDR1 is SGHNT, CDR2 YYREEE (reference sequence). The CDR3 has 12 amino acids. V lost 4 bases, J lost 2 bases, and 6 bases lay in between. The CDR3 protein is CASSTQNTEAFF. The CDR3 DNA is TGTGCCAGCAGCACACAAAACACTGAAGCTTTCTTT.

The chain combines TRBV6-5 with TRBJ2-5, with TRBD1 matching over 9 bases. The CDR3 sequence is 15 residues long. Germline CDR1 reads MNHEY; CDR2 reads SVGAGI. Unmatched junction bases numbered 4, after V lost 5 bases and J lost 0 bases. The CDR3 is CASSVGQGNQETQYF. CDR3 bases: TGTGCCAGCAGTGTAGGACAGGGGAACCAAGAGACCCAGTACTTC.

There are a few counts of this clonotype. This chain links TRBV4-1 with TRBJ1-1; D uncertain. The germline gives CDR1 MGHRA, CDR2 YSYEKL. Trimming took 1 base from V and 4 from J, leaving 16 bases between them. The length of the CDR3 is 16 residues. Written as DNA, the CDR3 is TGCGCCAGCAGCCAAGTGGTTTGGGGAGGTTCCACTGAAGCTTTCTTT. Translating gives CASSQVVWGGSTEAFF.

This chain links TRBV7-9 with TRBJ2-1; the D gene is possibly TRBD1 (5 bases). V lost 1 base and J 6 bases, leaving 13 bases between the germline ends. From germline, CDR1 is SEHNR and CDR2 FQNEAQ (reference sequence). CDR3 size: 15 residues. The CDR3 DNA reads TGTGCCAGCAGCTTAGTGCAGGGTCGGGTCAATGAGCAGTTCTTC. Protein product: CASSLVQGRVNEQFF.

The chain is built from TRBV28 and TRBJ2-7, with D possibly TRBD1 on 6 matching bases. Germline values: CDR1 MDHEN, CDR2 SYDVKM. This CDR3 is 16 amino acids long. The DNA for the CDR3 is TGTGCCATCAGTTCCCCCCCGGGCACAGGGATGAACGAGCAGTACGTC. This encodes CAISSPPGTGMNEQYV.

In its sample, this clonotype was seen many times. CDR3: CASSLWGSYNEQFF. CDR3 bases: TGTGCCAGCTCCCTCTGGGGGTCCTACAATGAGCAGTTCTTC. The gene calls are TRBV18 and TRBJ2-1, with D perhaps being TRBD1 or TRBD2 (5 bases each). Trimming took 6 bases from V and 1 from J, leaving 10 bases between them. CDR1 and CDR2 from the germline V gene are KGHSH and LQKENI. The CDR3 consists of 14 residues.

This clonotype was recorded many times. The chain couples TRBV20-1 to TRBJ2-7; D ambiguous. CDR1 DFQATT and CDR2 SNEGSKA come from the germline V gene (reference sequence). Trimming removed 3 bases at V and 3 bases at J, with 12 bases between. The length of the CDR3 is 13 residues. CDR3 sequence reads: CSASTPADYEQYV. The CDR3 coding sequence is TGCAGTGCTAGTACTCCAGCCGACTACGAGCAGTACGTC.

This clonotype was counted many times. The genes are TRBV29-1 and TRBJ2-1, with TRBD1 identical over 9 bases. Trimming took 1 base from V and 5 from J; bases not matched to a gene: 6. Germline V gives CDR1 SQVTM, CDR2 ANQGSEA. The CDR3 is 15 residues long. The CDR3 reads CSVEGGDREDNEQFF. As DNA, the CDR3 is TGCAGCGTTGAAGGGGGGGACAGGGAAGACAATGAGCAGTTCTTC.

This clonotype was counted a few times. The CDR3 spells CASSSSYTGELFF. The CDR3, as DNA: TGTGCCAGCAGTTCGAGCTACACCGGGGAGCTGTTTTTT. The chain joins TRBV12-3 or TRBV12-4 to TRBJ2-2; no firm D call. The V gene lost 4 bases and the J gene lost 3 bases, with 6 bases spanning the gap. The CDR3 spans 13 residues.

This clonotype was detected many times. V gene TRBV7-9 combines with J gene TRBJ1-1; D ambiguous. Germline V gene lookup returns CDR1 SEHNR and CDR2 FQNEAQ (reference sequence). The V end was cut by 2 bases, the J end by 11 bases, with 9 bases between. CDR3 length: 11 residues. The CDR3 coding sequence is TGTGCCAGCAGCTTATGGGATGGGGCTTTCTTT. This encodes CASSLWDGAFF. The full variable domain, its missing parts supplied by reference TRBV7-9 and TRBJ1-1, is DTGVSQNPRHKITKRGQNVTFRCDPISEHNRLYWYRQTLGQGPEFLTYFQNEAQLEKSRLLSDRFSAERPKGSFSTLEIQRTEQGDSAMYLCASSLWDGAFFGQGTRLTVV.

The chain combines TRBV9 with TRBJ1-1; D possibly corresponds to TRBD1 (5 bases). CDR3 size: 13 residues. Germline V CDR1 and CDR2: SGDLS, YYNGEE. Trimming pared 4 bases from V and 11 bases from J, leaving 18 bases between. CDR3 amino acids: CASSLGGGLRAFF. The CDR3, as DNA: TGTGCCAGCAGCTTAGGTGGGGGTTTGAGGGCTTTCTTT. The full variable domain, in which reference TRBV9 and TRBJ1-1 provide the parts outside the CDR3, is DSGVTQTPKHLITATGQRVTLRCSPRSGDLSVYWYQQSLDQGLQFLIQYYNGEERAKGNILERFSAQQFPDLHSELNLSSLELGDSALYFCASSLGGGLRAFFGQGTRLTVV.

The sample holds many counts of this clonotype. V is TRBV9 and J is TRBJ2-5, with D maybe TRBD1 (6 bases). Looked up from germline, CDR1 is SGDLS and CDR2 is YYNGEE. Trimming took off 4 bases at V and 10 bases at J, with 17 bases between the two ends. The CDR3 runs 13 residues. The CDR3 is CASSTGTSIGQYF. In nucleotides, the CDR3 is TGTGCCAGCAGCACAGGGACATCGATTGGCCAGTACTTC.

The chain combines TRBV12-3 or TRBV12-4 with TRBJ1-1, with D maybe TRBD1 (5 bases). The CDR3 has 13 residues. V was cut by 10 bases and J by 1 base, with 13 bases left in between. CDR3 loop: CATSGHQNTEAFF. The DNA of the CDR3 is TGTGCCACCTCGGGGCACCAGAACACTGAAGCTTTCTTT.